This TCR beta chain stems from a study of neurological immune-mediated disorders. Findings of the study overall: There was no clinical or MRI feature that was associated with the multiple sclerosis repertoire cluster.

This clonotype came up many times. Its cognate antigen is unknown. Unsorted libraries used 2 million PBMCs kept at -80 degrees C. Per sequencing run, 15-18 subjects together gave over 190 million TCR-beta sequences. TCRdb fed the 5' RACE reads into MiXCR, producing one record per CDR3 protein. The table records roughly 120,000 distinct CDR3 sequences, roughly 3.1% of them present only once. The CDR3 has 14 amino acids. The trim removed 5 bases at V and 5 bases at J, leaving 8 bases unmatched. The germline V gene encodes CDR1 DFQATT and CDR2 SNEGSKA (reference sequence). Sequenced material: PBMCs. This sequence joins TRBV20-1 and TRBJ2-1; 8 nucleotides agree with TRBD2. The receptor was derived from a woman aged 25 to 39 with multiple sclerosis. Here the CDR3 reads CSAGKREYDNEQFF. CDR3 DNA sequence: TGCAGTGCTGGCAAGCGGGAGTACGACAATGAGCAGTTCTTC.